This entry is about one TCR beta chain. The V end lost 6 bases, the J end lost 0 bases, and 21 bases lay between the germline ends. Germline V gives CDR1 KGHSH, CDR2 LQKENI. This CDR3 has 17 amino acids. The entry originates in a study of shared clonotypes between healthy human individuals. Per the original methods: Quality scores were absent from the junction-only immunoSEQ sequences, so filtering differed. The assay was immunoSEQ multiplex PCR, and TCRdb's table has in-frame clones only and misses some. For V, J and clone size, that table is used; D and trimming come from the DNA. The sample carries under 1,100,000 clones, 75% recorded once.

The chain links TRBV18 to TRBJ2-7; D gene ambiguous. Sequenced material: memory CD4+ T cells sorted from blood. Subset meaning: CD45RA-negative fraction. This sequence originates from a man aged 18 to 29 in good health. The CDR3 DNA reads as TGTGCCAGCTCTCCCCGGGTGCTCAGGAGCAGCTCCTACGAGCAGTACTTC. This encodes CASSPRVLRSSSYEQYF.